This paragraph covers one T cell receptor (beta chain) sequence. The antigen is undetermined. Treatment given: around 19 received Ad26.COV2.S at low or high dose, single or two shots; 5 received placebo; per-sample allocation not given. Each sample was drawn 63 days after the first injection (of vaccine or placebo). Germline V lookup: CDR1 SGHTA, CDR2 FQGNSA. The CDR3 spans 16 residues. J lost 4 bases, V lost 0 bases, and 7 bases had no gene match. This sample is part of a study of Ad26.COV2.S vaccination and SARS-CoV-2 variants. Looking at the study overall: The vaccine Ad26.COV2.S was put into the muscle once, or twice with 56 days between.

Measured with immunoSEQ multiplex PCR; TCRdb has only the in-frame clones, and not every one. The sample lists about 480,000 clones; 87% were seen once. Findings and limits, study-wide: Recipients of vaccine and of placebo showed similar breadth of their non-spike TCR repertoires. Vaccine recipients surpassed placebo recipients in spike-specific TCR breadth.

The chain uses TRBV7-2 and TRBJ2-5; 8 nucleotides agree with TRBD1. The sequences come from peripheral blood, collected in a trial of Ad26.COV2.S vaccine versus placebo. The TCR comes from a person aged 18-60 years who received the Ad26.COV2.S COVID-19 vaccine or a placebo. CDR3 residues: CASSLAQGARGETQYF. In nucleotides, the CDR3 is TGTGCCAGCAGCTTAGCGCAGGGGGCCCGGGGAGAGACCCAGTACTTC.